This section outlines one T cell receptor beta chain sequence together with its context. What it recognizes is unknown. The entry originates in a study of OX40 agonist ivuxolimab in advanced cancers. Study in general: An agonistic anti-OX40 (CD134) antibody, ivuxolimab, was used to treat the patients. Study-level points and caveats: Nonresponders included some who also had low normalized T-cell clonal expansion. In the 0.1 to 3.0 mg/kg range, CD4+ and CD8+ blood T cells had expanded clonally by week 6. The study found that CD8+ T cells averaged more expanded clones than CD4+.

Sequencing was performed with immunoSEQ multiplex PCR; in TCRdb, only in-frame clones are kept and a portion is missing. Altogether 65,000 to 80,000 clones are present, approximately 86% being singletons, with the ten largest covering approximately 0.76%. The sequenced sample was CD4+ or CD8+ T cells sorted from blood, obtained in a trial of the OX40 agonist ivuxolimab. The clonotype originates from an adult with an advanced solid tumor such as melanoma, head and neck, liver or kidney cancer.

CDR3 amino acids: CASSLATLEHYTF. DNA for the CDR3: TGCGCCAGCAGCTTGGCAACTTTGGAGCATTACACCTTC. V is TRBV5-1 and J is TRBJ1-2; D gene ambiguous. Germline V gene data show CDR1 as SGHRS and CDR2 as YFSETQ. The V end lost 0 bases, the J end lost 11 bases, and 14 bases lay between the germline ends. This CDR3 contains 13 residues.